This paragraph reports one TCR beta chain. This clone was seen once. It has no known antigen specificity. The record has no base qualities; no much larger clone is one base away. The data were obtained in a study of control samples from healthy donors and cancer patients (TCRdb year 2020). Libraries were prepared through the immunoSEQ multiplex PCR assay. Entries here come from immuneACCESS through TCRdb and include only in-frame sequences with V and J called. Some clones fail to appear in such tables; in the studies checked, an unresolved V gene covers under half of the shortfall, and the cause of the remainder is unknown. This sample has approximately 100,000 clones in its table, and roughly nine tenths of those were observed once. Together, the top ten hold more than 3.5% of the sample. From the cysteine through the phenylalanine, the CDR3 covers 15 amino acids. Only the CDR3 part of the read is kept: 45 bases, read in frame from the first base. Relative to germline, V is 4 bases shorter and J is 2 bases shorter, with 12 bases between their ends. CDR1 SGHRS and CDR2 YFSETQ are derived from the germline V gene.

This receptor was identified in a young woman in good health. This chain joins TRBV5-1 to TRBJ1-4; no D segment can be confidently identified. Sequencing was performed on blood. This receptor has the CDR3 CASSRILGTNEKLFF. Here is the DNA: TGCGCCAGCAGCCGCATCCTAGGTACTAATGAAAAACTGTTTTTT.